The clone carrying this TCR beta chain has ten or more counts. Its specificity is not known. Unique molecular identifiers tagged the TCRbeta library. TCRdb re-derived calls from the PCR reads in MiXCR, one entry per CDR3 protein. The sample carries about 600,000 distinct CDR3 sequences, more than 20% recorded once. These data originate in a study of T-cell reconstitution after alpha-beta-depleted transplantation in children. Study observations and caveats: Expanded clones from the graft, numbering several hundred, reportedly supplied alpha-beta T cells about two months after transplant. Newly produced T cells mostly provided counts and TCRbeta diversity after one year, as hyperexpanded clones declined. High day-60 TCRbeta diversity in some patients came from surviving recipient T cells and thymic progenitors.

Here the sequenced sample was PBMCs, mostly from graft donor cells, taken 360 days after TCRalphabeta/CD19-depleted stem cell transplant. This TCR came from a boy less than two years old who had a stem cell transplant for acute myeloid leukemia, so the T cells may come from the graft donor.

The CDR3 bases are TGTGCCAGCAGCCCCGTAGCGGGGGGCCTTCTCGAGCAGTACTTC. Amino acids: CASSPVAGGLLEQYF. The gene calls are TRBV5-5 and TRBJ2-7, with TRBD2 identical over 10 bases. CDR1 is SGHKS, CDR2 YYEKEE, per germline (reference sequence). V was clipped by 4 bases and J by 6 bases; unmatched bases: 10. The CDR3 is made up of 15 amino acids. The full variable domain, completed using reference TRBV5-5 and TRBJ2-7, is DAGVTQSPTHLIKTRGQQVTLRCSPISGHKSVSWYQQVLGQGPQFIFQYYEKEERGRGNFPDRFSARQFPNYSSELNVNALLLGDSALYLCASSPVAGGLLEQYFGPGTRLTVT.